A selection of T cell receptor beta chains follows, all from one sample in a study of regulatory T cells in long-lasting Graves disease. A single record per CDR3 protein comes from TCRdb applying MiXCR to the multiplex PCR reads. The repertoire holds roughly 470,000 distinct CDR3 sequences, with less than 25% as singletons. The specimen was peripheral blood mononuclear cells (PBMCs), collected when the disease was refractory, from a patient treated with antithyroid drugs. The source of these receptors is a female donor with Graves disease. The conserved cysteine and the conserved F or W are not part of the CDR3 here. The D gene is left open where the match is weak. Only some rows state a clone size, as once, few, many or a class for expanded clones.

cdr3_aa: ATSERLPGGTDTQY
d_call: -
v_call: TRBV24-1
clone_size: -

cdr3_aa: ASSTRDPSGQPQH
d_call: -
v_call: TRBV19
clone_size: few

cdr3_aa: ASSQGTKLNTEAF
d_call: -
v_call: TRBV4-2
clone_size: few

cdr3_aa: ASSALDREGYEQY
d_call: TRBD1
v_call: TRBV10-2
clone_size: many

cdr3_aa: ASSYSAGNYEQY
d_call: -
v_call: TRBV11-1
clone_size: many

cdr3_aa: AWSRPNTEAF
d_call: -
v_call: TRBV30
clone_size: many

cdr3_aa: ASSVAGGLEAF
d_call: TRBD1
v_call: TRBV9
clone_size: few

cdr3_aa: SVERAGPLYGYT
d_call: -
v_call: TRBV29-1
clone_size: -

cdr3_aa: ATSKDSGFSEAQY
d_call: -
v_call: TRBV15
clone_size: many

cdr3_aa: ASSSPPRYNEQF
d_call: -
v_call: TRBV28
clone_size: many

cdr3_aa: ASSIAGGETQY
d_call: TRBD2
v_call: TRBV11-2
clone_size: many

cdr3_aa: ASSVATGELF
d_call: -
v_call: TRBV9
clone_size: many

cdr3_aa: ASSPETSGITGELF
d_call: TRBD2
v_call: TRBV5-1
clone_size: -

cdr3_aa: ASWGGGSSGNTIY
d_call: -
v_call: TRBV6-2/TRBV6-3
clone_size: -

cdr3_aa: ASSQVSSYEQY
d_call: -
v_call: TRBV28
clone_size: many

cdr3_aa: ASSLSQGEQY
d_call: -
v_call: TRBV3-1
clone_size: -

cdr3_aa: ATSRDWFGGSAQETQY
d_call: -
v_call: TRBV15
clone_size: many